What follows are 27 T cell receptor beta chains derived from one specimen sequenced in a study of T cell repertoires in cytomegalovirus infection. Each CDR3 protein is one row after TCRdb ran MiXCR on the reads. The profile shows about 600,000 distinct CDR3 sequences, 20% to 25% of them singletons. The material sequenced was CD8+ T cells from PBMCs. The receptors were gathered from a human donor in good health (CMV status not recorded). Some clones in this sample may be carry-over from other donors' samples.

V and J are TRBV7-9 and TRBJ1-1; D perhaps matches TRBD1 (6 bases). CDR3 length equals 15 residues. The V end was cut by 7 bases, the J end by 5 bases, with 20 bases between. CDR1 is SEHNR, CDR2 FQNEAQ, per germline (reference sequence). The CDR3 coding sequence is TGTGCCAGCACCCCGAGGGGGGGGCCACGGACTGAAGCTTTCTTT. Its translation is CASTPRGGPRTEAFF.

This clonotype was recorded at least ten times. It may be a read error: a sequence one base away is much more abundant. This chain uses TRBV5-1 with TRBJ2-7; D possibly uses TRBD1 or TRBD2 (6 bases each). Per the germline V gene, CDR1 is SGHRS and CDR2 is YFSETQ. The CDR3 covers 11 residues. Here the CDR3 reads CASSWRGEQYF. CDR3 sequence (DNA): TGTGCCAGCAGCTGGAGGGGGGAGCAGTACTTC.

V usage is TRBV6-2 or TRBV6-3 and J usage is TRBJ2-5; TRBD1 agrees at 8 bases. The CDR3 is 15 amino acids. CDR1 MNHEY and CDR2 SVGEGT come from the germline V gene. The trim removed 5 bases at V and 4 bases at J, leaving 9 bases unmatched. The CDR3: CASSTGQGEAETQYF. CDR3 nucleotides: TGTGCCAGCAGTACCGGACAGGGTGAGGCAGAGACCCAGTACTTC.

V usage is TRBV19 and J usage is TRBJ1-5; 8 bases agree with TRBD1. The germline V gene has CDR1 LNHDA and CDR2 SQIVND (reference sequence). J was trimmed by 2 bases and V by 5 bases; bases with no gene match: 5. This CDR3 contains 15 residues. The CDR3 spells CASSETGGGNQPQHF. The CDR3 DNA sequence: TGTGCCAGTAGTGAAACAGGGGGAGGCAATCAGCCCCAGCATTTT. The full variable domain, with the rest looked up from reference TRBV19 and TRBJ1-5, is DGGITQSPKYLFRKEGQNVTLSCEQNLNHDAMYWYRQDPGQGLRLIYYSQIVNDFQKGDIAEGYSVSREKKESFPLTVTSAQKNPTAFYLCASSETGGGNQPQHFGDGTRLSIL.

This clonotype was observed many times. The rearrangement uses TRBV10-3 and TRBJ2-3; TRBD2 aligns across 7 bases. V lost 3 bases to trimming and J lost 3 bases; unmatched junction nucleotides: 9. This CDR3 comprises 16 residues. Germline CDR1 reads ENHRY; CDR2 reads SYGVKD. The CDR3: CAISDPLAGVTDTQYF. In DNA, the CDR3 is TGTGCCATCAGTGATCCCCTTGCGGGGGTTACAGATACGCAGTATTTT.

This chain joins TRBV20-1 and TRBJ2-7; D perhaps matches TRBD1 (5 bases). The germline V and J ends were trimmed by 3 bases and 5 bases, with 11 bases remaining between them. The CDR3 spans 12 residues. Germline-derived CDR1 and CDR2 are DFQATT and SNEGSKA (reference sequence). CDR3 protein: CSASQGSHEQYF. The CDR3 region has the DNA TGCAGTGCTAGCCAGGGATCGCACGAGCAGTACTTC.

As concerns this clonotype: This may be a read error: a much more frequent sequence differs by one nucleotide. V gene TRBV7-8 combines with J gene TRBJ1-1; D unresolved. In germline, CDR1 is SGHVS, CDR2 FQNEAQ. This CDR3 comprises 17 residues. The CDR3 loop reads CASSLESLTASNTEALF. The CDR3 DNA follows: TGTGCCAGCAGCTTAGAATCTTTAACGGCCTCGAACACTGAAGCTCTCTTT. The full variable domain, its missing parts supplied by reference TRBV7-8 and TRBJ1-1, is GAGVSQSPRYKVAKRGQDVALRCDPISGHVSLFWYQQALGQGPEFLTYFQNEAQLDKSGLPSDRFFAERPEGSVSTLKIQRTQQEDSAVYLCASSLESLTASNTEALFGQGTRLTVV.

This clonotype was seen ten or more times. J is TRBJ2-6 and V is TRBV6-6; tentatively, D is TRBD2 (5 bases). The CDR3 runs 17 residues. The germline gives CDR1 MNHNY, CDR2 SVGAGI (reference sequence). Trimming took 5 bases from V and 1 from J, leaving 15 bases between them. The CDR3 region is CASSKPPGSSGANVLTF. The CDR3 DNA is TGTGCCAGCAGTAAACCCCCTGGGAGTTCTGGGGCCAACGTCCTGACTTTC.

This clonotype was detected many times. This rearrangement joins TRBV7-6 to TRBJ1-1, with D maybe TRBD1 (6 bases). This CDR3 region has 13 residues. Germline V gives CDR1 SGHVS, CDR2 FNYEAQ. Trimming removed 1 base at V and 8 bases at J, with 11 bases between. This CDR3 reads CASSLGTVVEAFF. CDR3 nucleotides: TGTGCCAGCAGCTTAGGGACAGTTGTCGAAGCTTTCTTT.

The CDR3 region has the DNA TGTGCCAGCAGTTACTCACTAGGTAGTAACACCGGGGAGCTGTTTTTT. It encodes CASSYSLGSNTGELFF. The chain couples TRBV6-6 to TRBJ2-2, with D perhaps matching TRBD2 (5 bases). Trimming removed 0 bases from V and 2 bases from J, with 10 bases in between. CDR1 and CDR2 (germline): MNHNY, SVGAGI (reference sequence). The CDR3 length is 16 residues.

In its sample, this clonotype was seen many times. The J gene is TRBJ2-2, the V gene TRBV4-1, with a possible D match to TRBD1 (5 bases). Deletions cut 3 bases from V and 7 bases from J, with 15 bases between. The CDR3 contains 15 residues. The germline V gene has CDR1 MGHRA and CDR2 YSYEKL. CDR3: CASSQDMVGDGELFF. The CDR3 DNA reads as TGCGCCAGCAGCCAGGATATGGTAGGGGACGGGGAGCTGTTTTTT.

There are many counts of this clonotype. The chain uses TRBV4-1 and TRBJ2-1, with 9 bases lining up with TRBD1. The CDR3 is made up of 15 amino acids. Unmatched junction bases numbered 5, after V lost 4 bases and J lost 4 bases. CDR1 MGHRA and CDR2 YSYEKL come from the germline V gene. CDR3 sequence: CASSLPGQGYNEQFF. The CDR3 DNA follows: TGCGCCAGCAGCCTCCCGGGACAGGGTTACAATGAGCAGTTCTTC.

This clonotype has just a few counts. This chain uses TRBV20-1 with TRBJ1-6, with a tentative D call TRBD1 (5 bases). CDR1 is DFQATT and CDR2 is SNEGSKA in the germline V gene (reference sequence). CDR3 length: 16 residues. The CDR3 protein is CRGQNRESSYNSPLHF. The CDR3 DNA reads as TGCAGAGGACAAAATCGAGAGAGCTCCTATAATTCACCCCTCCACTTT.

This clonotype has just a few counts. This CDR3 reads CASSSGGAYEQYV. CDR3 DNA sequence: TGTGCCAGCAGCTCCGGGGGGGCCTACGAGCAGTACGTC. The V gene is TRBV7-9, the J gene TRBJ2-7; TRBD2 agrees at 8 bases. The CDR3 spans 13 residues. After removal of 4 bases from V and 2 bases from J, the junction contained 1 base not matched to a gene. In germline, CDR1 is SEHNR, CDR2 FQNEAQ (reference sequence).

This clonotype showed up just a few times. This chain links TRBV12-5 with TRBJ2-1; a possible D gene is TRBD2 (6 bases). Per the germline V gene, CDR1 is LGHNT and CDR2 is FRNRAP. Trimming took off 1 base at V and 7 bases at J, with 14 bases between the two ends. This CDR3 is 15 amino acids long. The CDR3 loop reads CASGLGAAGRNEQFF. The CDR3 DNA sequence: TGTGCTAGTGGTTTGGGGGCCGCAGGGAGGAATGAGCAGTTCTTC.

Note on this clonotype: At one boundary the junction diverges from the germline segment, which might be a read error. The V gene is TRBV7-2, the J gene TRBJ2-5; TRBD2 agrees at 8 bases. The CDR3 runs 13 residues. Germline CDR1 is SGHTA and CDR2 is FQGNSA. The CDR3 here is CVSSEAGGETQYF. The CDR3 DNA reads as TGTGTCAGCAGCGAGGCGGGAGGAGAGACCCAGTACTTC.

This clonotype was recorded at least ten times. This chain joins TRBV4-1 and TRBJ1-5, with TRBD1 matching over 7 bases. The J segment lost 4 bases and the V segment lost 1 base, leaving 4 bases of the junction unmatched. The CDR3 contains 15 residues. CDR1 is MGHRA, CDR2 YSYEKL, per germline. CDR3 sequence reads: CASSQGTGVNQPQHF. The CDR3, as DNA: TGCGCCAGCAGCCAAGGGACAGGAGTTAATCAGCCCCAGCATTTT.

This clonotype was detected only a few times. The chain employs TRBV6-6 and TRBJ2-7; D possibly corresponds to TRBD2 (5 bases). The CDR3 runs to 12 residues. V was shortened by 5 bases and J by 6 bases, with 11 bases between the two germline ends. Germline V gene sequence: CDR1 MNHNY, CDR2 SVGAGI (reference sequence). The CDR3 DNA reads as TGTGCCAGCAGTCCGGACTGGAGCGAGCAGTACTTC. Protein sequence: CASSPDWSEQYF.

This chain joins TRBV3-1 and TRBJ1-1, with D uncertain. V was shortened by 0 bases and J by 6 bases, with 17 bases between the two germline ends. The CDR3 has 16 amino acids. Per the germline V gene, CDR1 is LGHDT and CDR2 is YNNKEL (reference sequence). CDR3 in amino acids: CASSQDRPDWISEAFF. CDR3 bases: TGTGCCAGCAGCCAAGATCGCCCAGACTGGATTTCTGAAGCTTTCTTT.

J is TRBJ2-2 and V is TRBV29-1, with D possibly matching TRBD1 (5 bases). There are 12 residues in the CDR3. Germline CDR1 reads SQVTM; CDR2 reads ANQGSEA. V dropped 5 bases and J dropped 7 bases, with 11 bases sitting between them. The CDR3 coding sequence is TGCAGCGTTTGGTGGACAAACGGGGAGCTGTTTTTT. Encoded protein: CSVWWTNGELFF.

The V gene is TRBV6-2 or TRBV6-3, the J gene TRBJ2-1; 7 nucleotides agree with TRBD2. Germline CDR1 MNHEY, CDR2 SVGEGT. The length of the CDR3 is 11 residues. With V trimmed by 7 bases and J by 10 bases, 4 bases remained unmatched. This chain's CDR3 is CASTYGREQFF. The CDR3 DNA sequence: TGTGCCAGCACCTACGGGAGGGAGCAGTTCTTC.

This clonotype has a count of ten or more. The CDR3 DNA sequence: TGCGCCAGCAGCCTGGGACAGGGTGGAGAGTGGTTCATTCCCAATGAGCAGTTCTTC. Translated: CASSLGQGGEWFIPNEQFF. V gene TRBV4-3 combines with J gene TRBJ2-1, with TRBD1 identical over 9 bases. This CDR3 contains 19 residues. Trimming took 4 bases from V and 6 from J; bases not matched to a gene: 19. In germline, CDR1 is LGHNA, CDR2 YSLEER.

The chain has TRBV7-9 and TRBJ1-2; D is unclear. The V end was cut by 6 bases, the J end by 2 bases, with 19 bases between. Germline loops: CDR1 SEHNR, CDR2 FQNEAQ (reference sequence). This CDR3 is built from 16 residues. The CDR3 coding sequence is TGTGCCAGCAGTTCCGCTGGAGTTACCCGGAACTATGGCTACACCTTC. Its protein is CASSSAGVTRNYGYTF. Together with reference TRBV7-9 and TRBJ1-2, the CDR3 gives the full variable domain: DTGVSQNPRHKITKRGQNVTFRCDPISEHNRLYWYRQTLGQGPEFLTYFQNEAQLEKSRLLSDRFSAERPKGSFSTLEIQRTEQGDSAMYLCASSSAGVTRNYGYTFGSGTRLTVV.

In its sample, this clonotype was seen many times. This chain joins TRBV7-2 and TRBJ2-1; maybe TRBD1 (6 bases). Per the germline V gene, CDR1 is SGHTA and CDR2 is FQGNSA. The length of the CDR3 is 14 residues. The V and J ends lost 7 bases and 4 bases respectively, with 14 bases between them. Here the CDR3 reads CASTQGPSYNEQFF. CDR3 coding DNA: TGTGCCAGCACCCAGGGGCCCTCTTACAATGAGCAGTTCTTC.

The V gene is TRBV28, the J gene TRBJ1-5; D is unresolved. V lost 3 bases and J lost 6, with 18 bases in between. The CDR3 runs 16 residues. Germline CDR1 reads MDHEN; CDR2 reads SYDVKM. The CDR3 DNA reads TGTGCCAGCAGTTTCAGTGACGCGGCACAAGGTCAGCCCCAGCATTTT. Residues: CASSFSDAAQGQPQHF.

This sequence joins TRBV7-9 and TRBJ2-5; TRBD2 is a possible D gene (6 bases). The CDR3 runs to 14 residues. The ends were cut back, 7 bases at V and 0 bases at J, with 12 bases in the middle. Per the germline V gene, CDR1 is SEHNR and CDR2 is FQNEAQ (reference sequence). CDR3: CASNWGDYQETQYF. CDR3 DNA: TGTGCCAGCAATTGGGGGGACTACCAAGAGACCCAGTACTTC.

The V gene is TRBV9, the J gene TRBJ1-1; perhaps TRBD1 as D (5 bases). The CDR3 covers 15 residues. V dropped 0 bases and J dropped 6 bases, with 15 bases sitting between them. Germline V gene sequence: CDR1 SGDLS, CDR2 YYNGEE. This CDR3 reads CASSVVQGPGAEAFF. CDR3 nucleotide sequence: TGTGCCAGCAGCGTAGTCCAGGGCCCCGGGGCTGAAGCTTTCTTT.